This T cell receptor beta chain is drawn from a study of T cells after yellow fever vaccination. Study context: Fractions of low cell number were prepared using SMART-Seq v4 Ultra Low Input.

Generation of TCR cDNA used 5'RACE template switching (which added a universal primer site and UMIs). TCRdb used MiXCR to reprocess the 5' RACE reads, holding one entry per CDR3 protein. The sample consists of under 150,000 distinct CDR3 sequences, more than 6% of them appearing once. Remarks on this clonotype: Antigen: not known. This may be a read error, as it is one base from a much larger clone.

Study-wide results and limits: Post-booster repertoires contained most primary-vaccination clones again (roughly 96% CD4, about 88% CD8). Clonotypes appearing in both CD4 and CD8 compartments existed, and their share was small.

CDR1 and CDR2 (germline): SGHRS, YFSETQ. CDR3 length equals 15 residues. This chain links TRBV5-1 with TRBJ2-1; a possible D gene is TRBD2 (5 bases). Source: CD4+ T cells sorted from PBMCs, taken 5 days after the yellow fever booster vaccination. The receptor's source is a man under 40 who received the YFV17D yellow fever vaccine. The CDR3 region has the DNA TGCGCCGGCAGCTTGGAGGCCCAATTTGGGAATGAGCAGTTCTTC. It yields the protein CAGSLEAQFGNEQFF.